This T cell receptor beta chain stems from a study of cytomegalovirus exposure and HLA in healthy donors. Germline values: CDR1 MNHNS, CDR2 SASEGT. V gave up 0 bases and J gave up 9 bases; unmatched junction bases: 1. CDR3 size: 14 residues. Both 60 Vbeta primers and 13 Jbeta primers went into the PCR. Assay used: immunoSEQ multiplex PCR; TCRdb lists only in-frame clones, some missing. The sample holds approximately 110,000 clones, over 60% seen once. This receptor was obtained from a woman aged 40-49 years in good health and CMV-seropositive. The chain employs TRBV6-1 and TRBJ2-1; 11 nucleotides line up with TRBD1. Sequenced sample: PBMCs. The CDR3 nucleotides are TGTGCCAGCAGTGAAGCTGGGACAGGGGGTGAGCAGTTCTTC. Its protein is CASSEAGTGGEQFF.